In this sample, the clone carrying this T cell receptor beta chain turned up a few times. The antigen is not known. Sequence at one end of the junction differs from germline and may be a read error. These data originate in a study of T cells in Graves' hyperthyroidism and ophthalmopathy. Study observations and caveats: Also found in blood were most expanded thyroid clonotypes above 0.001.

Uncontrolled infection, other autoimmune disease, pregnancy or lactation excluded patients. The CDR3 sequence is 14 residues long. Germline lookup yields CDR1 SGHTA and CDR2 FQGTGA. Amplified TCR beta CDR3 regions came from RNA transcripts. Carried out on the TCR CDR3, a first-round RT-PCR used the HTBI primer set. Each CDR3 protein gets one entry after TCRdb re-called the multiplex PCR reads with MiXCR. Of over 650,000 distinct CDR3 sequences detected, over 40% appear once; the ten largest clones hold less than 9%. The TCR comes from an adult man with Graves' disease, either hyperthyroidism or ophthalmopathy (not recorded which). The sample consisted of peripheral blood or thyroid tissue (not recorded which). V and J are TRBV7-3 and TRBJ1-5, with a tentative D call TRBD1 (6 bases). This CDR3 is CASSQTGGAGPQHF. In DNA, the CDR3 is TGCGCCAGCAGCCAGACAGGCGGTGCGGGGCCCCAGCATTTT.